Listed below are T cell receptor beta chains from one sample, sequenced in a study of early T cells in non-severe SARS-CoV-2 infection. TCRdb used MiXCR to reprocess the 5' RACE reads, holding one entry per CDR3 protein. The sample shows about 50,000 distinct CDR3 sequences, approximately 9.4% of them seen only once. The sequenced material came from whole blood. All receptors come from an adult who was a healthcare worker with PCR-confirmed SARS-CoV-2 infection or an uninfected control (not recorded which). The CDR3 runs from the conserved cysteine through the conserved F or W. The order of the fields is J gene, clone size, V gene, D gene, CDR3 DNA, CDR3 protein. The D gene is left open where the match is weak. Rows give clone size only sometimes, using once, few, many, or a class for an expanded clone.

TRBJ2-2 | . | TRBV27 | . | TGTGCCAGCAGTTTACCTGGGGACGGTACCGGGGAGCTGTTTTTT | CASSLPGDGTGELFF
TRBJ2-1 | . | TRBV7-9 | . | TGTGCCAGCAGACCTACCGGGACCGACAATGAGCAGTTCTTC | CASRPTGTDNEQFF
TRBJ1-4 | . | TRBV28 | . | TGTGCCAGCAGTTTCCGGGGGAGACTGTTTTTT | CASSFRGRLFF
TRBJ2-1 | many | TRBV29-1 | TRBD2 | TGCAGCGTTGATGAAACTAGCGGGAATTACAATGAGCAGTTCTTC | CSVDETSGNYNEQFF
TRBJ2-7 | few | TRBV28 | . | TGTGCCGTGGCAGGAATCTACGAGCAGTACTTC | CAVAGIYEQYF
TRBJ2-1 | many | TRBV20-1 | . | TGCAGTGCTAGCGGGTTGAGCTCCTACAATGAGCAGTTCTTC | CSASGLSSYNEQFF
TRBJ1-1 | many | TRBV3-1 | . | TGTGCCAGCAGCCAACTTAACTCCGGACCGTCACTTATCTTT | CASSQLNSGPSLIF
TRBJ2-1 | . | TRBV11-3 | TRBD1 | TGTGCCAGCAGCGGCGGACAGGGGCGTTTAAATGAGCAGTTCTTC | CASSGGQGRLNEQFF
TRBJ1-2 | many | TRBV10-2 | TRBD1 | TGCGCCAGCAGCGCACGAGGACAGGGGTGGGATGGCTACACCTTC | CASSARGQGWDGYTF
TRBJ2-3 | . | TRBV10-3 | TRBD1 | TGTGCCATCAGTGCCGGGACAGTAACAGATACGCAGTATTTT | CAISAGTVTDTQYF
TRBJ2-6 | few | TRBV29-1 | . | TGCAGCGCGATAGGGGCCAACGTCCTGACTTTC | CSAIGANVLTF
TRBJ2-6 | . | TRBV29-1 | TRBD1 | TGCAGCGGTCCGTCGGGACAGGGCCCACCCCGGGCCAACGTCCTGACTTTC | CSGPSGQGPPRANVLTF
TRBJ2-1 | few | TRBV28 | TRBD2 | TGTGCCAGCAGTTTGTCCCTCCTAGCGGGAGGGCCCTCCTACAATGAGCAGTTCTTC | CASSLSLLAGGPSYNEQFF
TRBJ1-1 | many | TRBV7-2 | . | TGTGCCAGCAGCTTAGGGCGACAGAGGGAGGCTTTCTTT | CASSLGRQREAFF
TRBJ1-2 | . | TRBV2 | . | TGTGCCAGCACCCCTTCTCGCGGCTACACCTTC | CASTPSRGYTF
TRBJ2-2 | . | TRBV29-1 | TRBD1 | TGCAGCTTCACCCGGGACAGGGCAACCGGGGAGCTGTTTTTT | CSFTRDRATGELFF
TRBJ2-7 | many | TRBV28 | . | TGTGCCAGCAGTTTAACAGGGAAAAGATCCTACGAGCAGTACTTC | CASSLTGKRSYEQYF
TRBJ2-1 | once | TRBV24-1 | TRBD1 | TGTGCCACCAGTGACCAACCAACTCCGGGACAGGGTTACAATGAGCAGTTCTTC | CATSDQPTPGQGYNEQFF
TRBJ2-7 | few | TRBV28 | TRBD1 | TGTGCCAGCAGTTTTGAGACAGGGGTTTTCTACGAGCAGTACTTC | CASSFETGVFYEQYF
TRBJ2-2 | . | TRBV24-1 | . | TGTGCCACCAGTGACCCTACAAAGACCGGGGAGCTGTTTTTT | CATSDPTKTGELFF
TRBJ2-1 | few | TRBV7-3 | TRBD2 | TGTGCCAGCAGCGTCTCGGGACTAGCGGGAATTAATGAGCAGTTCTTC | CASSVSGLAGINEQFF
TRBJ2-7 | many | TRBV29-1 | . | TGCAGCATATGGGACGGGACCTACGAGCAGTACTTC | CSIWDGTYEQYF
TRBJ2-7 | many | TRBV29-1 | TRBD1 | TGCAGCGTCTCACTCCGGTGGTCGACAGGGACCTACGAGCAGTACTTC | CSVSLRWSTGTYEQYF